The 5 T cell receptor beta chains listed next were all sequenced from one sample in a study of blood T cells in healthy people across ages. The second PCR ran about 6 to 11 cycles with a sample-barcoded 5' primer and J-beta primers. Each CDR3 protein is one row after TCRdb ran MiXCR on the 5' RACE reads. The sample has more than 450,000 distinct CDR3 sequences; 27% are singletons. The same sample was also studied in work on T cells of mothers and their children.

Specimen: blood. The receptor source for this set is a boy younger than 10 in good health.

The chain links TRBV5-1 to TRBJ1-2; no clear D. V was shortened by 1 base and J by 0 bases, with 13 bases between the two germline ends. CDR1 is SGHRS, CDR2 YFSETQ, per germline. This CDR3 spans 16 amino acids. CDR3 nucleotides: TGCGCCAGCAGCTTGTTCGGGCAGGCCGCTAACTATGGCTACACCTTC. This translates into CASSLFGQAANYGYTF.

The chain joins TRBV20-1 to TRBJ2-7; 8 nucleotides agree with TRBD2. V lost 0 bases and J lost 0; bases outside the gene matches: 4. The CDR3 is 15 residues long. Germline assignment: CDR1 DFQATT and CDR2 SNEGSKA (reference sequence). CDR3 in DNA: TGCAGTGCTAGAGACATTAGCGGGGTCTCCTACGAGCAGTACTTC. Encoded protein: CSARDISGVSYEQYF.

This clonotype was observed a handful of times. CDR3 bases: TGTGCCAGCAGTGTCCGGACAGGGGGCGTCGCTTTCTTT. This codes for CASSVRTGGVAFF. The chain uses TRBV6-5 and TRBJ1-1, with 11 bases that match TRBD1. CDR3 length: 13 residues. With V trimmed by 5 bases and J by 11 bases, 7 bases remained unmatched. Germline loops: CDR1 MNHEY, CDR2 SVGAGI.

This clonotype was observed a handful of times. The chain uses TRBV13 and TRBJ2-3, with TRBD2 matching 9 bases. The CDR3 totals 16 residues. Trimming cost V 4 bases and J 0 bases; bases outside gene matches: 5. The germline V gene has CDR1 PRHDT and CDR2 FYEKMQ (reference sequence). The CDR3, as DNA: TGTGCCAGCAGCTCGATCACTAGCGGGAGCACAGATACGCAGTATTTT. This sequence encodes CASSSITSGSTDTQYF.

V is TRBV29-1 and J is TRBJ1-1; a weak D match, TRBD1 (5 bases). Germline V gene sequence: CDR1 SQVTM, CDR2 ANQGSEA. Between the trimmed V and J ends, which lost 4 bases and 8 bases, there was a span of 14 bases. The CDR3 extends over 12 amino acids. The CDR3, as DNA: TGCAGCGTTGTAAGGGTCAGGGCCGAAGCTTTCTTT. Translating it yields CSVVRVRAEAFF.